The source of this T cell receptor (beta chain) is a study of blood T cell repertoires in COVID-19. Background on the study: Samples came from the United States, Italy and Spain, spanning acute and convalescent COVID-19. Sources were T cells, B-cell-depleted T cells, or PBMCs; the material itself was cDNA or gDNA.

Trimming stripped 4 bases from V and 5 bases from J, with 11 bases between. This CDR3 has 13 residues. Looked up from germline, CDR1 is MNHEY and CDR2 is SVGAGI. Measured with immunoSEQ multiplex PCR; TCRdb has only the in-frame clones, and not every one. Here the sample spans around 60,000 clones, almost 90% being singletons. J is TRBJ2-5 and V is TRBV6-5; the D gene is possibly TRBD2 (6 bases). The sequenced sample was peripheral blood. This clonotype was obtained from a man aged 55-75 years with active COVID-19. The DNA of the CDR3 is TGTGCCAGCAGTTTGCCTGGAGGGGAGACCCAGTACTTC. Translating gives CASSLPGGETQYF.